Given below is one T cell receptor beta chain in context. The sample originates from a study of Ad26.COV2.S vaccination and SARS-CoV-2 variants. Deletions cut 1 base from V and 2 bases from J, with 10 bases between. CDR3 length equals 14 residues. Germline-derived CDR1 and CDR2 are SGHRS and YFSETQ. Treatment here: around 19 received Ad26.COV2.S at low or high dose, single or two shots; about 5 received placebo; per-sample allocation not given. Repertoires come from day 63 after the first vaccine or placebo injection. Aged 18-55 years, donor was enrolled in Boston around 2020. Repertoires were generated with immunoSEQ multiplex PCR, while TCRdb's copy carries only in-frame clones and drops some. The data hold about 680,000 clones, with around 90% observed a single time.

The clonotype was recovered from a person aged 18 to 59 who received the Ad26.COV2.S COVID-19 vaccine or a placebo. This sequence joins TRBV5-1 and TRBJ2-7, with D unresolved. This material consisted of peripheral blood, taken in a trial of Ad26.COV2.S vaccine versus placebo. The CDR3 spells CASSLNAGAYEQYF. CDR3 sequence (DNA): TGCGCCAGCAGCTTGAACGCCGGAGCCTACGAGCAGTACTTC.